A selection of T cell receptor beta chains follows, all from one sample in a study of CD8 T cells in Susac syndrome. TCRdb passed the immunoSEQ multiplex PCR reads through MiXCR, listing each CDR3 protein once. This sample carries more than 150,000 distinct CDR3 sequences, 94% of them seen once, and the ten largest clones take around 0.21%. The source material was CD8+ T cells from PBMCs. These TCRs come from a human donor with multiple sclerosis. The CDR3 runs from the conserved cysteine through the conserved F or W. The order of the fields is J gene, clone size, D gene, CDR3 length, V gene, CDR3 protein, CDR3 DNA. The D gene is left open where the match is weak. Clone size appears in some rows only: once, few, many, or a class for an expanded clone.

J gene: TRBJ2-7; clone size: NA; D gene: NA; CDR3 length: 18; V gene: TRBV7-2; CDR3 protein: CASSLWVGGQRESYEQYF; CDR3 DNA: TGTGCCAGCAGCTTATGGGTGGGGGGACAGAGGGAGTCCTACGAGCAGTACTTC
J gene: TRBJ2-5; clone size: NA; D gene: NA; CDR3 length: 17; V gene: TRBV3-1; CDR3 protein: CASSFSPSGRGRETQYF; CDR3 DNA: TGTGCCAGCAGCTTCTCGCCGTCCGGCAGGGGCCGAGAGACCCAGTACTTC
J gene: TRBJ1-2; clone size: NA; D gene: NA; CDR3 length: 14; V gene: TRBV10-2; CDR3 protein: CASSAAGVGYGYTF; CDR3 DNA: TGCGCCAGCAGTGCGGCCGGGGTGGGCTATGGCTACACCTTC
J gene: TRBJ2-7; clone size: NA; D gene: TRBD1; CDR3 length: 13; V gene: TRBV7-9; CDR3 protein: CASSSGEGTGSYF; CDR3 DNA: TGTGCCAGCAGCTCCGGAGAGGGGACAGGTAGTTACTTC
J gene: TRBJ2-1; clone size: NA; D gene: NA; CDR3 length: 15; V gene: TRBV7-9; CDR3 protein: CASSLVSGSYNEQFF; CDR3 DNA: TGTGCCAGCAGCTTAGTTTCTGGCTCCTACAATGAGCAGTTCTTC
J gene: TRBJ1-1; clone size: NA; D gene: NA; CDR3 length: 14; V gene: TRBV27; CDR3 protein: CASSLSTGNTEAFF; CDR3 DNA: TGTGCCAGCAGTTTATCGACGGGGAACACTGAAGCTTTCTTT
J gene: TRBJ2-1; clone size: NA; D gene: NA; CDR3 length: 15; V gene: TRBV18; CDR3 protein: CASSPPSSVHDEQFF; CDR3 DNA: TGTGCCAGCTCACCACCGTCATCAGTTCACGATGAGCAGTTCTTC
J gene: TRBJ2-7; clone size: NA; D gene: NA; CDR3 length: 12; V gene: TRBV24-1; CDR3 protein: CATSDAAAEQYF; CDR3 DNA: TGTGCCACCAGTGATGCCGCTGCCGAGCAGTACTTC
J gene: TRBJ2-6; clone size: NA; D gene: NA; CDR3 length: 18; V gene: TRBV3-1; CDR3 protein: CASSAGVPFSSGANVLTF; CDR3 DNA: TGTGCCAGCTCGGCCGGGGTCCCCTTTAGCTCTGGGGCCAACGTCCTGACTTTC
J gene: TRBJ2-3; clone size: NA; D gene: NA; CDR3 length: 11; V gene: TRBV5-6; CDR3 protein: CASSATDTQYF; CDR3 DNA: TGTGCCAGCAGCGCAACAGATACGCAGTATTTT
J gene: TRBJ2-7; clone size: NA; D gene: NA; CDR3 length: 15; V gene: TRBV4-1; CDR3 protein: CASSQEVSPTYEQYF; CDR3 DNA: TGCGCCAGCAGCCAAGAAGTATCGCCCACCTACGAGCAGTACTTC
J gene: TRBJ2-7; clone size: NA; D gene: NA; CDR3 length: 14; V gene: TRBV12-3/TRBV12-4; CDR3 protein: CASSPRGPAYEQYF; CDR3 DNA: TGTGCCAGCAGTCCGCGTGGACCGGCCTACGAGCAGTACTTC
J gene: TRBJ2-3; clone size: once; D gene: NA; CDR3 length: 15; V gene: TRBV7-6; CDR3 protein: CASSPLRVKGATQYF; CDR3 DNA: TGTGCCAGCAGCCCCTTGCGGGTGAAGGGCGCTACGCAGTATTTT
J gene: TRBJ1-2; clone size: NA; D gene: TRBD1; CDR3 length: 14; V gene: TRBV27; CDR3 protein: CASSIQGAISGYTF; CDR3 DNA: TGTGCCAGCAGTATACAGGGGGCAATTAGTGGCTACACCTTC
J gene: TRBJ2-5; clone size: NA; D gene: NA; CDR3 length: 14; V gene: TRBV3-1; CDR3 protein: CASSSMGNQETQYF; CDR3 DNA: TGTGCCAGCAGCTCCATGGGTAACCAAGAGACCCAGTACTTC
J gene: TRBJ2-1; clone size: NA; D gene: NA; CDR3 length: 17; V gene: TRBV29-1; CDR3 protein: CSVEGHTGQLSYNEQFF; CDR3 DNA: TGCAGCGTTGAAGGCCACACAGGGCAATTATCCTACAATGAGCAGTTCTTC
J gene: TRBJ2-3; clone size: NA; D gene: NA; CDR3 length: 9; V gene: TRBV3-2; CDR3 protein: CASSHTQYF; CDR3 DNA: TGTGCCAGCAGCCATACGCAGTATTTT
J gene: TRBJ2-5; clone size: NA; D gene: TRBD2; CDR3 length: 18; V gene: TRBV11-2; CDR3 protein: CASSLRFGKLAGFETQYF; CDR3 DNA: TGTGCCAGCAGCTTAAGGTTCGGGAAACTAGCGGGGTTCGAGACCCAGTACTTC
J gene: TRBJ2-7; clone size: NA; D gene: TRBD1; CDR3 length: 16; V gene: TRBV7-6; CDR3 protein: CASSFLQGETTYEQYF; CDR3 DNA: TGTGCCAGCAGCTTTCTGCAGGGGGAAACGACCTACGAGCAGTACTTC
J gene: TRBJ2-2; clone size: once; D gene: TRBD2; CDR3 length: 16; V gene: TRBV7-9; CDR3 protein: CASSSPGLERGGELFF; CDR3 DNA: TGTGCCAGCAGCTCGCCGGGACTAGAGCGCGGCGGGGAGCTGTTTTTT
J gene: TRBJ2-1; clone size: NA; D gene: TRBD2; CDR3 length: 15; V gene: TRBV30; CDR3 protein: CAWSVAGGPGNEQFF; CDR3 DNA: TGTGCCTGGAGTGTTGCGGGGGGGCCGGGCAATGAGCAGTTCTTC
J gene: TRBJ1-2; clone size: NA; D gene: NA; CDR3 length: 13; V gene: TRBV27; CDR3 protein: CASGLQARGGYTF; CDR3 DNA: TGTGCCAGCGGGTTACAGGCCCGCGGCGGCTACACCTTC
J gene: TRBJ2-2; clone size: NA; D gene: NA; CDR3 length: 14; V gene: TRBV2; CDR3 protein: CASLSTRNTGELFF; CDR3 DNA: TGTGCCAGCCTGAGTACACGAAACACCGGGGAGCTGTTTTTT
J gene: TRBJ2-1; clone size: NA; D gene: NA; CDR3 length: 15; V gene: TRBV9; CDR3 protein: CASSVAGRSYNEQFF; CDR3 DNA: TGTGCCAGCAGCGTAGCGGGCAGGTCCTACAATGAGCAGTTCTTC
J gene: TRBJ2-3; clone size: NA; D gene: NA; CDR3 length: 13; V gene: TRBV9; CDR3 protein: CASSVGGGDTQYF; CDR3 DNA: TGTGCCAGTAGCGTAGGTGGCGGTGATACGCAGTATTTT
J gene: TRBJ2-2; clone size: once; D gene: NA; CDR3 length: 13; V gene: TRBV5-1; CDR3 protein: CASSPTGPGELFF; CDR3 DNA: TGCGCCAGCAGCCCTACAGGGCCGGGGGAGCTGTTTTTT